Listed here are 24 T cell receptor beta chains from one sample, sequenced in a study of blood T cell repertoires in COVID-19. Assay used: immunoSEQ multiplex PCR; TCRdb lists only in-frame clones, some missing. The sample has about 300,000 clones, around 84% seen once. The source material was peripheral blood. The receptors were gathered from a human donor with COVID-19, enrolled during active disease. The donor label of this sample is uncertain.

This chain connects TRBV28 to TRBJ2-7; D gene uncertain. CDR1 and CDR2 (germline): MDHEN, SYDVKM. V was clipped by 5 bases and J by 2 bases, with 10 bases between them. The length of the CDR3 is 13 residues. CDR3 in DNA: TGTGCCAGCAGTCCACTCGCCCCCTACGAGCAGTACTTC. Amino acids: CASSPLAPYEQYF. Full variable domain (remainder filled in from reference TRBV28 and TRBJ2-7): DVKVTQSSRYLVKRTGEKVFLECVQDMDHENMFWYRQDPGLGLRLIYFSYDVKMKEKGDIPEGYSVSREKKERFSLILESASTNQTSMYLCASSPLAPYEQYFGPGTRLTVT.

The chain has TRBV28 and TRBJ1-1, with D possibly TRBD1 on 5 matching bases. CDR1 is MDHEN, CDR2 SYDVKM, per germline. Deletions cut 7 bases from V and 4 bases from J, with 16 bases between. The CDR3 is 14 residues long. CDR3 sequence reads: CASNSPRGITEAFF. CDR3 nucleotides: TGTGCCAGCAACTCCCCCCGGGGGATCACTGAAGCTTTCTTT.

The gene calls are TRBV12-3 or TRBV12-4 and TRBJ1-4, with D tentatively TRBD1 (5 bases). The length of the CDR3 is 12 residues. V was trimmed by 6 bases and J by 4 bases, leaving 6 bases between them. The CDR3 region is CASRDNNEKLFF. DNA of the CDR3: TGTGCCAGCAGGGACAATAATGAAAAACTGTTTTTT.

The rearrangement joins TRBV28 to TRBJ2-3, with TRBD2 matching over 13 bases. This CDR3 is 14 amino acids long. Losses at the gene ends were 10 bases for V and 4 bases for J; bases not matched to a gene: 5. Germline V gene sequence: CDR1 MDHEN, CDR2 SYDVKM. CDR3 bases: TGTGCCAACGGACTAGCGGGAGAATCAGATACGCAGTATTTT. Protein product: CANGLAGESDTQYF.

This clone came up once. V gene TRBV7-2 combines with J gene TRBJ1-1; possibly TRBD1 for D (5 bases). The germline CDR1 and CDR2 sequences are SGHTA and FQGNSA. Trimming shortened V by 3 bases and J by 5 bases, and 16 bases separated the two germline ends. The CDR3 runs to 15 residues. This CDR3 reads CASSFLGRGGTEAFF. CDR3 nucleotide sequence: TGTGCCAGCAGCTTCCTTGGGAGGGGTGGAACTGAAGCTTTCTTT.

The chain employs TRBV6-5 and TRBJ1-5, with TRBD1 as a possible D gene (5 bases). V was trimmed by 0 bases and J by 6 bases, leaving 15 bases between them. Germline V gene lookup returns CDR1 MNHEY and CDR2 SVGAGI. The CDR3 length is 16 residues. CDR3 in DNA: TGTGCCAGCAGTTACTCAGTGTCCGGGGGAGTTCAGCCCCAGCATTTT. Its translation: CASSYSVSGGVQPQHF.

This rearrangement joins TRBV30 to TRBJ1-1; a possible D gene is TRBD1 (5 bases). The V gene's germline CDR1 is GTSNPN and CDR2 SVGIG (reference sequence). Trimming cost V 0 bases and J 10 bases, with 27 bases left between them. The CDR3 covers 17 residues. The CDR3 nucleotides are TGTGCCTGGAGTGTAAGGTTTGTGGTCAGGGCAACGGGTGGAGCTTTCTTT. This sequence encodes CAWSVRFVVRATGGAFF.

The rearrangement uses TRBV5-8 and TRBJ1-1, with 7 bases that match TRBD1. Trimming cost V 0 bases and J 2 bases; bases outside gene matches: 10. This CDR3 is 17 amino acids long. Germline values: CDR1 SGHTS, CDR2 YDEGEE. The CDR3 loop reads CASSLVDRVIPNTEAFF. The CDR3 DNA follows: TGTGCCAGCAGCTTGGTCGACAGGGTTATACCTAACACTGAAGCTTTCTTT.

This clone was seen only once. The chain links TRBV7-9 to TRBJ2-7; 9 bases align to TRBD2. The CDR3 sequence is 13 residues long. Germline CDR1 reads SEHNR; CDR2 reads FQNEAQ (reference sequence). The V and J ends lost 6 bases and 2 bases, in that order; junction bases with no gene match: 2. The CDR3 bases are TGTGCCAGCAGGCGGGAGGGCACCTACGAGCAGTACTTC. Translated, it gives CASRREGTYEQYF.

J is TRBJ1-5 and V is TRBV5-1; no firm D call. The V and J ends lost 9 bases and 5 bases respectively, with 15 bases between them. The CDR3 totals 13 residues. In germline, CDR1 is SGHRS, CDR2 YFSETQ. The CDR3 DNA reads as TGCGCCACTTCGATCTCCCCAGATCAGCCCCAGCATTTT. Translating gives CATSISPDQPQHF.

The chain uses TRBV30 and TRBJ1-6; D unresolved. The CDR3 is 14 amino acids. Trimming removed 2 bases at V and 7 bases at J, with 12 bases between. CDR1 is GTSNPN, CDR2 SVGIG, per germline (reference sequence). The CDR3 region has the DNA TGTGCCTGGAGTCGTCGGAGAGAGAATTCACCCCTCCACTTT. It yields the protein CAWSRRRENSPLHF.

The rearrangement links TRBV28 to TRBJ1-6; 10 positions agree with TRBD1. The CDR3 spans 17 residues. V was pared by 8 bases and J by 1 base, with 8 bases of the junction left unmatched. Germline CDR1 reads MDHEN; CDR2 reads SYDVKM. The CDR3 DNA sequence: TGTGCCAGCTCAACCCCGGGACAGGGGTCCTATAATTCACCCCTCCACTTT. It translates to CASSTPGQGSYNSPLHF.

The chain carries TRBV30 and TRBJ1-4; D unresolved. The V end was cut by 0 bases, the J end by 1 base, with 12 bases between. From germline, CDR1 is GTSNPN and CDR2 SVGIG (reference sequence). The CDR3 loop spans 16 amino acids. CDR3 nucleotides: TGTGCCTGGAGTGTGGACGGGGTAGGAACTAATGAAAAACTGTTTTTT. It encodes CAWSVDGVGTNEKLFF.

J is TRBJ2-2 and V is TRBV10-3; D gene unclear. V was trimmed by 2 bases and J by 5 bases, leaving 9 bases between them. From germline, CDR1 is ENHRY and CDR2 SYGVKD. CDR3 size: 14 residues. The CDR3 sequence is CAISEVGPTGELFF. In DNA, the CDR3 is TGTGCCATCAGTGAGGTTGGGCCGACCGGGGAGCTGTTTTTT.

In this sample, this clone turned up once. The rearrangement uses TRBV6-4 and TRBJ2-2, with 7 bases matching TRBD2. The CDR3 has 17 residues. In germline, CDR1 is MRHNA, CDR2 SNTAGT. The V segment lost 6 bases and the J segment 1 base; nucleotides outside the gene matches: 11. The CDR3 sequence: CASRGAVGGRNTGELFF. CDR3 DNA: TGTGCCAGCAGAGGCGCCGTGGGAGGGCGGAACACCGGGGAGCTGTTTTTT.

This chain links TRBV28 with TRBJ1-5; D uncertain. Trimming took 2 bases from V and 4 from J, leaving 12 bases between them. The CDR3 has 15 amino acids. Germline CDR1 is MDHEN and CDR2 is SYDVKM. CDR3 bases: TGTGCCAGCAGTTTAGGGCAGTCGGGGAATCAGCCCCAGCATTTT. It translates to CASSLGQSGNQPQHF. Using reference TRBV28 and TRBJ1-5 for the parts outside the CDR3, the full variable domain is DVKVTQSSRYLVKRTGEKVFLECVQDMDHENMFWYRQDPGLGLRLIYFSYDVKMKEKGDIPEGYSVSREKKERFSLILESASTNQTSMYLCASSLGQSGNQPQHFGDGTRLSIL.

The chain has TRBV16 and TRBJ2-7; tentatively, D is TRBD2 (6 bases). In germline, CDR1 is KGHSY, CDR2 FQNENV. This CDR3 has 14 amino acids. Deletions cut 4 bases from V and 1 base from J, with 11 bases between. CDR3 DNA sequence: TGTGCCAGCAGCCCCCCGCGGGGATCCTACGAGCAGTACTTC. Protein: CASSPPRGSYEQYF. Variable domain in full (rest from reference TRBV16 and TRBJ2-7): GEEVAQTPKHLVRGEGQKAKLYCAPIKGHSYVFWYQQVLKNEFKFLISFQNENVFDETGMPKERFSAKCLPNSPCSLEIQATKLEDSAVYFCASSPPRGSYEQYFGPGTRLTVT.

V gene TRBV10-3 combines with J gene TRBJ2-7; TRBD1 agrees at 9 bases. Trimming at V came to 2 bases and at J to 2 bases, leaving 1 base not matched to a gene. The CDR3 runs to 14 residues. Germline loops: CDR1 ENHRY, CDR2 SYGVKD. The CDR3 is CAISEGQGTYEQYF. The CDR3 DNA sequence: TGTGCCATCAGTGAGGGACAGGGGACCTACGAGCAGTACTTC.

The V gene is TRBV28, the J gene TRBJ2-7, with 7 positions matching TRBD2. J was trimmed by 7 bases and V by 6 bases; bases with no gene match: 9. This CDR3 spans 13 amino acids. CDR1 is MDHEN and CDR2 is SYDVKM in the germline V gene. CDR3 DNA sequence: TGTGCCAGCAGAGTGGGGGGGGTGGAGGAGCAGTACTTC. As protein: CASRVGGVEEQYF. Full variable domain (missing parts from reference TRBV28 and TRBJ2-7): DVKVTQSSRYLVKRTGEKVFLECVQDMDHENMFWYRQDPGLGLRLIYFSYDVKMKEKGDIPEGYSVSREKKERFSLILESASTNQTSMYLCASRVGGVEEQYFGPGTRLTVT.

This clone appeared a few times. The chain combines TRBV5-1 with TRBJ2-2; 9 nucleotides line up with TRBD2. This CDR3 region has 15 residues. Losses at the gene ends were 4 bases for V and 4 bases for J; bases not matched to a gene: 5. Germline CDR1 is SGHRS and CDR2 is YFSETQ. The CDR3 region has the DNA TGCGCCAGCAGCACGCTAGCGGGACCCACCGGGGAGCTGTTTTTT. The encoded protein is CASSTLAGPTGELFF.

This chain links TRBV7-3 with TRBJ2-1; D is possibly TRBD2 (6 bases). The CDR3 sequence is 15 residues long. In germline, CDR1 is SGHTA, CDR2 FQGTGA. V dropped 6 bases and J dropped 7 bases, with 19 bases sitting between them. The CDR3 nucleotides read TGTGCCAGCAGGCCCGGGAGAGATAGGAAAAATGAGCAGTTCTTC. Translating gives CASRPGRDRKNEQFF.

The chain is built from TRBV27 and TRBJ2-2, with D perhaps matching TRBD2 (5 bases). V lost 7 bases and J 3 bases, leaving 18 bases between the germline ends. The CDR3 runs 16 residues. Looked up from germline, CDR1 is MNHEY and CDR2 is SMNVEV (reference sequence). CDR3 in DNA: TGTGCCAGCACCCCTAGCTCGAGGTTGGACACCGGGGAGCTGTTTTTT. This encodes CASTPSSRLDTGELFF.

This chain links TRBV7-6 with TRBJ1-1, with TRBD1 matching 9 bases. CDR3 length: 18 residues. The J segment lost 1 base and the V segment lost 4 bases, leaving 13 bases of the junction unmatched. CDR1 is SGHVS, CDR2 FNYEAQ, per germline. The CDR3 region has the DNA TGTGCCAGCAGCTCTAGTGTCCCGGGACAGGGTTCGAACACTGAAGCTTTCTTT. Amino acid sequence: CASSSSVPGQGSNTEAFF.

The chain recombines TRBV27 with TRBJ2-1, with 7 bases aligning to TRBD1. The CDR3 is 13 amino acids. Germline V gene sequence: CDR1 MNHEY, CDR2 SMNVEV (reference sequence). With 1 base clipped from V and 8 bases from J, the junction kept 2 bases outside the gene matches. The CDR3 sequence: CASSLWQGDEQFF. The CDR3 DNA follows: TGTGCCAGCAGTTTATGGCAGGGGGATGAGCAGTTCTTC.